These T cell receptor beta chains were read from a single sample in a study of T-cell reconstitution after alpha-beta-depleted transplantation in children. TCRdb re-called the PCR reads through MiXCR, storing one row per CDR3 protein. The sample lists 450,000 to 600,000 distinct CDR3 sequences, 10% to 15% seen once, with around 2% in the top ten. The material sequenced was PBMCs, mostly from graft donor cells, taken 360 days after TCRalphabeta/CD19-depleted stem cell transplant. The receptors derive from a male patient younger than 18 who had a stem cell transplant for acute myeloid leukemia, so the T cells may come from the graft donor. The CDR3 runs from the conserved cysteine through the conserved F or W. The order of the fields is J gene, clone size, D gene, V gene, CDR3 protein, CDR3 DNA. The D gene is left open where the match is weak. The listing skips clone size in some rows; elsewhere it reads once, few, many or a size class.

>TRBJ2-7|.|.|TRBV19
CASSITGSGSYEQYF
TGTGCCAGTAGTATCACCGGGAGTGGCTCCTACGAGCAGTACTTC
>TRBJ2-5|few|.|TRBV7-2
CASSLPGTQETQYF
TGTGCCAGCAGCTTGCCAGGGACCCAAGAGACCCAGTACTTC
>TRBJ2-5|.|.|TRBV4-2
CASTPTVGSETQYF
TGTGCCAGCACCCCAACCGTAGGCTCTGAGACCCAGTACTTC
>TRBJ1-1|few|.|TRBV7-8
CASSFSVKAWIGDTEAFF
TGTGCCAGCAGCTTTAGTGTCAAGGCTTGGATAGGGGACACTGAAGCTTTCTTT
>TRBJ2-1|many|TRBD1|TRBV24-1
CATSDDDRGPLSSYNEQFF
TGTGCCACCAGTGATGATGACAGGGGGCCTTTAAGCTCCTACAATGAGCAGTTCTTC
>TRBJ2-1|many|.|TRBV5-1
CASSLVLYNEQFF
TGCGCCAGCAGCTTGGTTCTTTACAATGAGCAGTTCTTC
>TRBJ2-1|few|TRBD1|TRBV7-6
CASSLGTGGTEQFF
TGTGCCAGCAGCTTAGGGACAGGGGGCACTGAGCAGTTCTTC
>TRBJ2-7|.|.|TRBV28
CASSSGTIILREQYF
TGTGCCAGCAGTTCCGGGACAATCATCCTACGAGAGCAGTACTTC
>TRBJ2-1|many|.|TRBV21-1
CASNPACPFLKKQFF
TGTGCCAGTAACCCAGCCTGCCCCTTTCTTAAAAAGCAGTTCTTC
>TRBJ2-7|few|TRBD2|TRBV6-5
CASSYWSGGRHEQYF
TGTGCCAGCAGTTACTGGTCGGGGGGGCGGCACGAGCAGTACTTC
>TRBJ2-7|few|.|TRBV20-1
CSARDLRDSYEQYF
TGCAGTGCTAGAGATTTGAGGGACTCCTACGAGCAGTACTTC
>TRBJ1-2|.|TRBD1|TRBV28
CASSSGQGDGYTF
TGTGCCAGCAGTTCCGGACAGGGAGATGGCTACACCTTC
>TRBJ2-2|.|TRBD1|TRBV6-4
CASSRGQGGTGELFF
TGTGCCAGCAGCCGAGGACAGGGAGGCACCGGGGAGCTGTTTTTT
>TRBJ2-7|many|.|TRBV11-2
CASSLGLQSYEQYF
TGTGCCAGCAGCTTGGGACTTCAGTCCTACGAGCAGTACTTC
>TRBJ2-1|few|TRBD2|TRBV4-3
CASSQDSGWTYNEQFF
TGCGCCAGCAGCCAGGATAGCGGGTGGACCTACAATGAGCAGTTCTTC
>TRBJ2-4|few|.|TRBV5-1
CASSSELTRPEDIQYF
TGCGCCAGCAGCTCGGAGCTCACTAGGCCGGAGGACATTCAGTACTTC
>TRBJ2-7|few|.|TRBV5-6
CASSLFRLQGRFEQYF
TGTGCCAGCAGCTTGTTCCGTTTACAGGGCCGTTTCGAGCAGTACTTC
>TRBJ2-1|.|TRBD2|TRBV7-3
CASSLRTSGTYPHNEQFF
TGTGCCAGCAGCTTACGTACTAGCGGGACTTACCCCCACAATGAGCAGTTCTTC
>TRBJ2-2|many|TRBD1|TRBV13
CASSRGGTGYTGELFF
TGTGCCAGCAGCCGAGGGGGGACAGGGTACACCGGGGAGCTGTTTTTT
>TRBJ2-7|few|TRBD2|TRBV4-3
CASSQDHTSGDYEQYF
TGCGCCAGCAGCCAAGATCATACTAGCGGCGACTACGAGCAGTACTTC
>TRBJ1-4|.|TRBD1|TRBV6-1
CASKLQGAKEKLFF
TGTGCCAGCAAACTACAGGGGGCGAAGGAAAAACTGTTTTTT
>TRBJ2-1|.|.|TRBV28
CASSCSSNLTQLANEQFF
TGTGCCAGCAGTTGCTCATCTAACTTAACCCAGTTGGCCAATGAGCAGTTCTTC
>TRBJ2-1|once|TRBD2|TRBV7-2
CACSQTSGRRGEQFF
TGTGCCTGCAGCCAGACTAGCGGGAGGAGAGGTGAGCAGTTCTTC
>TRBJ2-1|.|TRBD2|TRBV18
CASSPGGGYYNEQFF
TGTGCCAGCTCACCTGGGGGAGGGTACTACAATGAGCAGTTCTTC
>TRBJ2-1|few|.|TRBV7-8
CASKQRESSDEQFF
TGTGCCAGCAAGCAACGGGAGAGTTCTGATGAGCAGTTCTTC
>TRBJ2-7|many|TRBD2|TRBV5-5
CASRIEREIYEQYF
TGTGCCAGCCGAATCGAGCGGGAGATCTACGAGCAGTACTTC
>TRBJ1-3|few|.|TRBV10-3
CAISEYRVKSSGNTIYF
TGTGCCATCAGTGAGTACAGGGTAAAGAGCTCTGGAAACACCATATATTTT
>TRBJ2-5|many|.|TRBV6-2/TRBV6-3
CASSYSDRRQETQYF
TGTGCCAGCAGTTACAGTGACAGGCGCCAAGAGACCCAGTACTTC
>TRBJ2-2|.|.|TRBV12-3/TRBV12-4
CASSFEGQSNTGELFF
TGTGCCAGCAGTTTTGAGGGACAATCGAACACCGGGGAGCTGTTTTTT
>TRBJ2-1|.|.|TRBV21-1
CASSFGSGRTEQFF
TGTGCCAGCAGCTTCGGCAGCGGGAGGACTGAGCAGTTCTTC
>TRBJ2-5|.|.|TRBV24-1
CATRSSGAETQYF
TGTGCCACCAGGTCGTCAGGGGCCGAGACCCAGTACTTC
>TRBJ2-6|.|.|TRBV9
CASSVVGGDLLTF
TGTGCCAGCAGCGTAGTGGGCGGGGACCTCCTGACTTTC
>TRBJ2-1|many|.|TRBV12-3/TRBV12-4
CASKPRGYNEQFF
TGTGCCAGCAAACCAAGGGGGTACAATGAGCAGTTCTTC
>TRBJ1-2|.|.|TRBV15
CATRQGYGYTF
TGTGCCACCAGACAAGGCTATGGCTACACCTTC
>TRBJ2-4|many|.|TRBV6-2/TRBV6-3
CASSSLSGIQYF
TGTGCCAGCAGTTCTCTCAGTGGCATTCAGTACTTC
>TRBJ2-1|.|.|TRBV29-1
CSVGTPGEQFF
TGCAGCGTTGGGACCCCGGGGGAGCAGTTCTTC
>TRBJ1-1|many|TRBD1|TRBV12-3/TRBV12-4
CASSSNRGGNTEAFF
TGTGCCAGCAGTTCAAACAGGGGGGGTAACACTGAAGCTTTCTTT
>TRBJ2-1|.|.|TRBV18
CASSPSGPISYNEQFF
TGTGCCAGCTCACCCTCGGGACCGATATCCTACAATGAGCAGTTCTTC
>TRBJ1-1|few|TRBD1|TRBV28
CASSSQGQENTEAFF
TGTGCCAGCAGTTCCCAGGGACAGGAGAACACTGAAGCTTTCTTT
>TRBJ2-7|.|.|TRBV30
CAWSVTGLEQYF
TGTGCCTGGAGTGTAACAGGTCTCGAGCAGTACTTC
>TRBJ1-2|few|.|TRBV24-1
CATAGPDTQGRYGYGYTF
TGTGCCACCGCCGGACCCGATACGCAGGGTCGGTATGGCTATGGCTACACCTTC
>TRBJ1-6|many|TRBD1|TRBV12-3/TRBV12-4
CASSPDRRGSPLHF
TGTGCCAGCAGCCCGGACAGGCGGGGATCACCCCTCCACTTT
>TRBJ2-7|few|.|TRBV11-2
CASSLDPGTYEQYF
TGTGCCAGCAGCTTAGATCCCGGAACCTACGAGCAGTACTTC
>TRBJ2-3|many|.|TRBV20-1
CSASSPSGDTQYF
TGCAGTGCTAGTAGCCCCTCTGGAGATACGCAGTATTTT
>TRBJ2-5|few|.|TRBV20-1
CSARDLRRGETQYF
TGCAGTGCTAGAGATCTCCGCCGAGGGGAGACCCAGTACTTC
>TRBJ2-7|.|TRBD1|TRBV6-1
CASSWDRAWEQYF
TGTGCCAGCAGCTGGGACAGGGCCTGGGAGCAGTACTTC
>TRBJ2-1|.|.|TRBV6-1
CASSRPTKSYNEQFF
TGTGCCAGCAGCCGACCCACTAAATCCTACAATGAGCAGTTCTTC
>TRBJ2-1|many|TRBD1|TRBV12-3/TRBV12-4
CASSPTGDGASYNEQFF
TGTGCCAGCAGTCCAACAGGGGACGGAGCCTCCTACAATGAGCAGTTCTTC
>TRBJ2-7|few|.|TRBV27
CASSSWSEDEQYF
TGTGCCAGCAGTTCCTGGTCTGAGGACGAGCAGTACTTC
>TRBJ1-1|.|.|TRBV5-1
CASRAVGRMNTEAFF
TGCGCCAGCAGAGCCGTCGGGCGGATGAACACTGAAGCTTTCTTT
>TRBJ2-7|.|.|TRBV14
CASSHRAQEQYF
TGTGCCAGCAGCCATAGGGCCCAGGAGCAGTACTTC
>TRBJ2-7|.|.|TRBV14
CASSQGQFGQYF
TGTGCCAGCAGCCAAGGACAGTTTGGGCAGTACTTC
>TRBJ2-7|.|.|TRBV2
CASRWVAYEQNF
TGTGCCAGCCGGTGGGTTGCCTACGAGCAGAACTTC
>TRBJ2-3|few|TRBD2|TRBV4-3
CASSQDVAGSTDTQYF
TGCGCCAGCAGCCAAGATGTAGCGGGGAGCACAGATACGCAGTATTTT
>TRBJ2-1|.|TRBD2|TRBV5-1
CASSHDRRTSGSLFGSNEQFF
TGCGCCAGCAGCCACGACCGGCGGACTAGCGGTTCCCTTTTCGGGTCCAATGAGCAGTTCTTC